This T cell receptor (beta chain) was captured in a study of Graves' ophthalmopathy and Graves' hyperthyroidism. Transcripts of RNA were the source for amplifying TCR beta CDR3 regions. Scientists carried out first-round RT-PCR using HTBI primers and then a second-round multiplex PCR. Via MiXCR, TCRdb re-called the multiplex PCR reads, giving one row per CDR3 protein. The sample lists 340,000 or so distinct CDR3 sequences; around a sixth were seen once. Broader study findings: Blood samples also showed most expanded thyroid clonotypes exceeding 0.001 frequency.

Germline V CDR1 and CDR2: DFQATT, SNEGSKA (reference sequence). The CDR3 extends over 12 amino acids. Trimming pared 7 bases from V and 6 bases from J, leaving 15 bases between. For donors with ophthalmopathy, the disease showed moderate-to-severe activity, reached CAS ≥3 and NOSPECS ≥4, and had lasted under 3 months. The PBMC fraction was derived from around 9.4 ml of fresh peripheral blood. Many counts were recorded for this clonotype. Antigen unknown. The sequenced material came from peripheral blood. This chain connects TRBV20-1 to TRBJ1-2; D perhaps matches TRBD1 (6 bases). This TCR was recovered from an adult man with Graves' ophthalmopathy. The CDR3 loop reads CSGDKSRDGYTF. Here the CDR3 DNA reads TGCAGTGGGGACAAGTCTCGAGATGGCTACACCTTC.